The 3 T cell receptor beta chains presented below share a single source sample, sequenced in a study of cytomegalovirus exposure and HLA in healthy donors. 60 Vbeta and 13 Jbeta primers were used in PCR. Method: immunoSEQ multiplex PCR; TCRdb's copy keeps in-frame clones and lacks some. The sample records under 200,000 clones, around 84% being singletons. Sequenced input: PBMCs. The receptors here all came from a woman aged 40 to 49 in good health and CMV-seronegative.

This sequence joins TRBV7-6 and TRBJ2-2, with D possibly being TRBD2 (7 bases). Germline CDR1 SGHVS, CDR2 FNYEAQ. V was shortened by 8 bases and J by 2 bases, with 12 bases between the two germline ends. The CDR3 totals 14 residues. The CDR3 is CASWEGDNTGELFF. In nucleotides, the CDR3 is TGTGCCAGCTGGGAGGGGGACAACACCGGGGAGCTGTTTTTT.

CDR3 in amino acids: CASSLHGGSGTGELFF. CDR3 DNA sequence: TGCGCCAGCAGCTTACACGGGGGGTCGGGCACCGGGGAGCTGTTTTTT. The chain joins TRBV5-1 to TRBJ2-2, with 7 bases that match TRBD2. Germline V gene sequence: CDR1 SGHRS, CDR2 YFSETQ. CDR3 length equals 16 residues. V lost 2 bases, J lost 4 bases, and 8 bases stayed unmatched.

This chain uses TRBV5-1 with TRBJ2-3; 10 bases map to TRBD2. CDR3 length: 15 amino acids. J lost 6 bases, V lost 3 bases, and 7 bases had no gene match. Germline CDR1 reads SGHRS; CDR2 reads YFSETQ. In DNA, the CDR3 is TGCGCCAGCAGCTCCGGACTAGCGGCTAGTGATACGCAGTATTTT. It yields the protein CASSSGLAASDTQYF.